One and the same sample provided the 16 T cell receptor beta chains below, sequenced in a study of PD-L1 blockade in urothelial cancer. Assay used: immunoSEQ multiplex PCR; TCRdb lists only in-frame clones, some missing. The sample comprises some 87,000 clones, around 90% of which are singletons, and roughly 2% rests with the top ten. Time point of the sample: pretreatment peripheral blood. The sequencing here drew on PBMCs, taken around atezolizumab (anti-PD-L1) treatment. The origin of the receptors is a man between 60 and 75 years old with urothelial cancer.

The chain carries TRBV4-1 and TRBJ2-5; 10 nucleotides match TRBD2. The CDR3 has 17 residues. CDR1 is MGHRA, CDR2 YSYEKL, per germline. The J segment lost 1 base and the V segment lost 3 bases, leaving 8 bases of the junction unmatched. The CDR3 sequence is CASSQVLAGWSQETQYF. Written as DNA, the CDR3 is TGCGCCAGCAGCCAGGTACTAGCGGGGTGGAGCCAAGAGACCCAGTACTTC.

The J gene is TRBJ1-3, the V gene TRBV28, with TRBD1 matching over 8 bases. The CDR3 has 15 residues. Germline CDR1 is MDHEN and CDR2 is SYDVKM. Trimming cost V 7 bases and J 2 bases; bases outside gene matches: 7. The CDR3 nucleotides are TGTGCCAGCACCCACAGGGGGTCAACTGGAAACACCATATATTTT. This encodes CASTHRGSTGNTIYF.

Only a few counts were recorded for this clone. V gene TRBV11-3 combines with J gene TRBJ2-1; 10 bases are a match to TRBD1. V shed 7 bases and J 4 bases; nucleotides not matched to a gene: 7. Germline V gene data show CDR1 as SGHNT and CDR2 as YENEEA. The length of the CDR3 is 15 residues. The CDR3 reads CASTEGQGGYNEQFF. CDR3 DNA: TGTGCCAGCACCGAAGGACAGGGGGGGTACAATGAGCAGTTCTTC.

The rearrangement joins TRBV6-1 to TRBJ2-5; 8 bases are shared with TRBD1. The trim removed 3 bases at V and 3 bases at J, leaving 12 bases unmatched. This CDR3 has 17 amino acids. The germline V gene has CDR1 MNHNS and CDR2 SASEGT. The DNA for the CDR3 is TGTGCCAGCAGTGAGGGGGAAGACAGGGGTTGGGAAGAGACCCAGTACTTC. Translation gives CASSEGEDRGWEETQYF.

The chain employs TRBV28 and TRBJ2-1, with TRBD1 matching 9 bases. The CDR3 consists of 15 residues. Germline-derived CDR1 and CDR2 are MDHEN and SYDVKM. V trimming: 6 bases; J trimming: 7 bases; junction bases outside the gene matches: 10. The CDR3 sequence: CASSLGQGRVNEQFF. The DNA for the CDR3 is TGTGCCAGCAGCCTAGGACAGGGGAGGGTGAATGAGCAGTTCTTC.

This chain connects TRBV27 to TRBJ2-7, with D perhaps TRBD1 (6 bases). V lost 4 bases and J lost 6, with 16 bases in between. Germline V gene sequence: CDR1 MNHEY, CDR2 SMNVEV (reference sequence). The CDR3 contains 14 residues. CDR3 sequence: CASSSQGNLAEQYF. CDR3 in DNA: TGTGCCAGCAGTTCACAGGGTAACCTTGCCGAGCAGTACTTC.

This clone appeared a single time. The genes are TRBV7-2 and TRBJ2-1; tentative D call: TRBD2 (6 bases). The CDR3 extends over 14 amino acids. V was trimmed by 6 bases and J by 3 bases, leaving 12 bases between them. Germline loops: CDR1 SGHTA, CDR2 FQGNSA. The CDR3 region has the DNA TGTGCCAGCAGGTCAGGGAGGAACTACAATGAGCAGTTCTTC. This codes for CASRSGRNYNEQFF.

This clone was detected only a few times. The V call is TRBV4-2, the J call TRBJ2-5, with 15 bases matching TRBD2. Germline CDR1 and CDR2: LGHNA and YNFKEQ. The CDR3 extends over 21 amino acids. With 1 base clipped from V and 2 bases from J, the junction kept 14 bases outside the gene matches. The CDR3 loop is CASSQGNGGGLAGGSQETQYF. The CDR3 nucleotides are TGTGCCAGCAGCCAAGGGAATGGCGGGGGACTAGCGGGAGGAAGTCAAGAGACCCAGTACTTC.

The rearrangement joins TRBV27 to TRBJ2-7; D gene ambiguous. Germline V gene lookup returns CDR1 MNHEY and CDR2 SMNVEV (reference sequence). V gave up 5 bases and J gave up 3 bases, with 11 bases separating them. This CDR3 comprises 13 residues. The CDR3 protein is CASSPRGLYEQYF. CDR3 in DNA: TGTGCCAGCAGTCCTCGCGGTCTCTACGAGCAGTACTTC.

The rearrangement uses TRBV5-1 and TRBJ1-6; D may be TRBD1 (6 bases). CDR1 SGHRS and CDR2 YFSETQ come from the germline V gene. With 7 bases removed from V and 7 bases from J, the gap between germline ends came to 18 bases. The CDR3 length is 15 residues. As DNA, the CDR3 is TGCGCCAGCGGTTCCCTTCCAGGGGAGAATTCACCCCTCCACTTT. This translates into CASGSLPGENSPLHF.

This clone is a singleton in its sample. The chain uses TRBV27 and TRBJ2-7, with TRBD2 identical over 9 bases. This CDR3 is built from 16 residues. Germline CDR1 reads MNHEY; CDR2 reads SMNVEV (reference sequence). Trimming removed 4 bases from V and 5 bases from J; junction bases left unmatched: 12. As DNA, the CDR3 is TGTGCCAGCAGTTGGGGTAGCGGGAGATCTAGCCACGAGCAGTACTTC. It specifies CASSWGSGRSSHEQYF.

This clone has a handful of counts. The V call is TRBV2, the J call TRBJ2-7; TRBD2 matches at 8 bases. Germline V gene lookup returns CDR1 SNHLY and CDR2 FYNNEI. The V and J ends lost 6 bases and 6 bases, in that order; junction bases with no gene match: 10. This CDR3 has 14 residues. In DNA, the CDR3 is TGTGCCAGCAGGGGGACTAGTTGGGGGCTCGAGCAGTACTTC. Residues: CASRGTSWGLEQYF.

The chain carries TRBV30 and TRBJ2-6; D may be TRBD2 (6 bases). The CDR3 has 15 residues. The V gene's germline CDR1 is GTSNPN and CDR2 SVGIG (reference sequence). The V end was cut by 2 bases, the J end by 4 bases, with 12 bases between. The DNA of the CDR3 is TGTGCCTGGAGTCCGGGGGATCCCGGGGCCAACGTCCTGACTTTC. It yields the protein CAWSPGDPGANVLTF.

The rearrangement joins TRBV11-2 to TRBJ2-3, with TRBD1 identical over 7 bases. V shed 6 bases, J shed 2 bases, and the junction held 11 bases outside the gene matches. The CDR3 sequence is 16 residues long. Germline values: CDR1 SGHAT, CDR2 FQNNGV. The CDR3 region has the DNA TGTGCCAGCAGTTTGGGCCGGGACAGCGCCACAGATACGCAGTATTTT. It specifies CASSLGRDSATDTQYF.

The genes are TRBV5-1 and TRBJ2-1; 8 nucleotides agree with TRBD2. Germline V CDR1 and CDR2: SGHRS, YFSETQ. J gave up 9 bases and V 0 bases, and 5 bases lay outside the gene matches. This CDR3 has 14 residues. The CDR3 is CASSLDSAGGEQFF. The CDR3, as DNA: TGCGCCAGCAGCTTGGACTCGGCGGGGGGTGAGCAGTTCTTC.

In the case of this clone: The junction does not match germline at one end; this may be a read error. The CDR3 region is CASSQDFGTGQLFF. The CDR3 coding sequence is TGTGCCAGCAGCCAAGATTTCGGGACAGGTCAATTGTTCTTT. The V call is TRBV14, the J call TRBJ1-6; 8 bases are a match to TRBD1. There are 14 residues in the CDR3. CDR1 is SGHDN, CDR2 FVKESK, per germline.